The TCR beta chain under discussion was sequenced for a study of blood T cells in healthy people across ages. Sample-barcoded 5' priming and a J-beta primer mix drove a second PCR of roughly 7 to 11 cycles. Each sample provided no less than 2.5 million CDR3-containing paired-end reads. TCRdb ran MiXCR on the 5' RACE reads and lists one entry per CDR3 protein. The profile covers roughly 1.4 million distinct CDR3 sequences, with 55% to 75% appearing a single time and about 6.3% taken by the ten largest. Study outcomes and limitations: Older age went with lower TCR beta diversity per million T cells, in a roughly linear way.

A remark on this clonotype: Its specificity is not known.

Trimming took 5 bases from V and 8 from J, leaving 15 bases between them. The CDR3 is 14 amino acids. This chain joins TRBV12-3 or TRBV12-4 and TRBJ1-4, with D maybe TRBD1 (6 bases). The sample taken for sequencing was blood. The TCR sequence derives from a man younger than 35 in good health. The CDR3 sequence: CASSPTGPLEKLFF. DNA for the CDR3: TGTGCCAGCAGTCCAACAGGGCCTCTAGAAAAACTGTTTTTT.